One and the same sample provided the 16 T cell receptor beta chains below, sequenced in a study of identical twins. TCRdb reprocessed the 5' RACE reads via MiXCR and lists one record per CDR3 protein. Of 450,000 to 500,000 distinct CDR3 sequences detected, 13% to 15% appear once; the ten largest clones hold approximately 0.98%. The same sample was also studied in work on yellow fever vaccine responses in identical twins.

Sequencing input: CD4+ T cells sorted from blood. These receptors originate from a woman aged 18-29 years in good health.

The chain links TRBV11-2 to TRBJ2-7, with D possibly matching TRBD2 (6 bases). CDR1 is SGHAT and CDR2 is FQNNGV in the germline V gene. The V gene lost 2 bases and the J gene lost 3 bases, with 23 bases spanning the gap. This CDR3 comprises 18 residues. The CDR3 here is CASSLFLGGGQGRYEQYF. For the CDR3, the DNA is TGTGCCAGCAGCTTATTTTTAGGTGGAGGGCAGGGCCGCTACGAGCAGTACTTC. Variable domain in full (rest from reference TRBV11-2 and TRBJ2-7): EAGVAQSPRYKIIEKRQSVAFWCNPISGHATLYWYQQILGQGPKLLIQFQNNGVVDDSQLPKDRFSAERLKGVDSTLKIQPAKLEDSAVYLCASSLFLGGGQGRYEQYFGPGTRLTVT.

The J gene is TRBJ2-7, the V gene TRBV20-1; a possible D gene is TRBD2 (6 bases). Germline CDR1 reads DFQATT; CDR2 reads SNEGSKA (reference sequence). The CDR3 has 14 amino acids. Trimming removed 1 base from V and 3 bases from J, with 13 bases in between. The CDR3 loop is CSARAVRRGYEQYF. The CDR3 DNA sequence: TGCAGTGCTAGAGCCGTGAGGAGGGGCTACGAGCAGTACTTC.

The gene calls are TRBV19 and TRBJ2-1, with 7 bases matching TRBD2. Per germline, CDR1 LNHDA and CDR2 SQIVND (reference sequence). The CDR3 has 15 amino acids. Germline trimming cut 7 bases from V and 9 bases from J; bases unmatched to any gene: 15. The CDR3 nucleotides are TGTGCCAGTACCCTAAGCGGGGCCTTCGGTACTGAGCAGTTCTTC. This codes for CASTLSGAFGTEQFF. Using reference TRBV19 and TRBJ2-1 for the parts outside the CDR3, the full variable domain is DGGITQSPKYLFRKEGQNVTLSCEQNLNHDAMYWYRQDPGQGLRLIYYSQIVNDFQKGDIAEGYSVSREKKESFPLTVTSAQKNPTAFYLCASTLSGAFGTEQFFGPGTRLTVL.

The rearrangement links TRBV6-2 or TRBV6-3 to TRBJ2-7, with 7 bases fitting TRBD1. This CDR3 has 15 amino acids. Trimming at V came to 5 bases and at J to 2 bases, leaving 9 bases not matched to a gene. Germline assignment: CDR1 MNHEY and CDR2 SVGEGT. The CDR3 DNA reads TGTGCCAGCAGTCGCTCCACCCAGGGGGCCTACGAGCAGTACTTC. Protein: CASSRSTQGAYEQYF.

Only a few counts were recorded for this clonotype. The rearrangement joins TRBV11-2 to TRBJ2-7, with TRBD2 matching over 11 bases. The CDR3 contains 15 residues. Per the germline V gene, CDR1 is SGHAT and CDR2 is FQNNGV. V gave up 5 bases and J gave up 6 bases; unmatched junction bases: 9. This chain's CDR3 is CASSTTSGLAAEQYF. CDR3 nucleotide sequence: TGTGCCAGCAGCACAACCTCGGGACTAGCGGCCGAGCAGTACTTC.

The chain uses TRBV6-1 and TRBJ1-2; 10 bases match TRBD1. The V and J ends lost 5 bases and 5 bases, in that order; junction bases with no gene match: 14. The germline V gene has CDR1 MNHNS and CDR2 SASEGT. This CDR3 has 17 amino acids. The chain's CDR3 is CASSRRDRGYPSYGYTF. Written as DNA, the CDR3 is TGTGCCAGCAGTCGCCGGGACAGGGGATACCCTAGTTATGGCTACACCTTC.

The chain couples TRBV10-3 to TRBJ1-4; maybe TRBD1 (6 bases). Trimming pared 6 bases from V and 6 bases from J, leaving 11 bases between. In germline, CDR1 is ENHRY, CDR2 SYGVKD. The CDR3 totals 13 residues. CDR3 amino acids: CAIRTGLDEKLFF. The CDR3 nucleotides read TGTGCCATCAGGACAGGATTGGATGAAAAACTGTTTTTT.

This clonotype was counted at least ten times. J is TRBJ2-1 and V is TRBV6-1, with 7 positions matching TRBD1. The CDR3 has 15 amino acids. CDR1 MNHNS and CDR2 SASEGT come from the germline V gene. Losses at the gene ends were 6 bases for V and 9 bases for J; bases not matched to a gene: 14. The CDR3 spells CASSRDRDPSGEQFF. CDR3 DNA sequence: TGTGCCAGCAGCCGCGACAGGGACCCTAGTGGTGAGCAGTTCTTC.

The CDR3 DNA reads TGTGCCAGCAGCCAAGATAGTCGGTGGACGCAGTATTTT. Translation: CASSQDSRWTQYF. The chain recombines TRBV3-1 with TRBJ2-3; D remains ambiguous. Trimming left V 0 bases short and J 9 bases short, with 10 bases between. Looked up from germline, CDR1 is LGHDT and CDR2 is YNNKEL (reference sequence). This CDR3 has 13 residues.

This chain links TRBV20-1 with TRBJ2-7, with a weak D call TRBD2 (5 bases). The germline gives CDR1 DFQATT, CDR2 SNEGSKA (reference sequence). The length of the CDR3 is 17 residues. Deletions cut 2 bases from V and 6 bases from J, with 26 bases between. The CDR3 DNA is TGCAGTGCTAGACGTATATCCCCCGCTAGCAGTGTTGGCGAGCAGTACTTC. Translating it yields CSARRISPASSVGEQYF.

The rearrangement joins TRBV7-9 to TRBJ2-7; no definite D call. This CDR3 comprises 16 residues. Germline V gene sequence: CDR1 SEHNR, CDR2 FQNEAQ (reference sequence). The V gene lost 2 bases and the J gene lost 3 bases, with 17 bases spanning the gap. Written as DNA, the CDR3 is TGTGCCAGCAGCTTATGGGCGCCACACTCCTTCTACGAGCAGTACTTC. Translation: CASSLWAPHSFYEQYF.

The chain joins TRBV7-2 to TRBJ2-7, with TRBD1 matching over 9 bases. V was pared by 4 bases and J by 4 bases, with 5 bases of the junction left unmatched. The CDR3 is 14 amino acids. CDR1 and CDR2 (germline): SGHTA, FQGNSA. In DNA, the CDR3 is TGTGCCAGCAGCTCTGGACAGGGGCGGTACGAGCAGTACTTC. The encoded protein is CASSSGQGRYEQYF.

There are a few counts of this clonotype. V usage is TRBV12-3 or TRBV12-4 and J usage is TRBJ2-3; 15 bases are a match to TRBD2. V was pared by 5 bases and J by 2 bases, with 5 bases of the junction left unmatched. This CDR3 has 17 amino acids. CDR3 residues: CASSLRTSGGVTDTQYF. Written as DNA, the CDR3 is TGTGCCAGCAGTCTGAGGACTAGCGGGGGGGTCACAGATACGCAGTATTTT.

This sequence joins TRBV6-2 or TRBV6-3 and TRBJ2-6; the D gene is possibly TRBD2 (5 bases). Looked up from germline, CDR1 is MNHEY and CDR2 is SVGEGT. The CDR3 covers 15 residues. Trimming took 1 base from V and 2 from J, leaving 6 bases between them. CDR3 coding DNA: TGTGCCAGCAGTTACTTGGGAGCTGGGGCCAACGTCCTGACTTTC. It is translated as CASSYLGAGANVLTF.

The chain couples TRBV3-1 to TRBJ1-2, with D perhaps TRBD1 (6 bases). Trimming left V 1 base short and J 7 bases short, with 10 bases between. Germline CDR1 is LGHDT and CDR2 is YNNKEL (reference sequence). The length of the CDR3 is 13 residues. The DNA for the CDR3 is TGTGCCAGCAGCCAAGCTGGGGGCGGTGGCTACACCTTC. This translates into CASSQAGGGGYTF.

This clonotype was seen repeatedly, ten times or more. The CDR3 nucleotides read TGCAGCGTTGTGGGACTAGCGGGAGGGTACAATGAGCAGTTCTTC. This sequence encodes CSVVGLAGGYNEQFF. The V and J genes are TRBV29-1 and TRBJ2-1, with 16 bases lining up with TRBD2. Germline V gene data show CDR1 as SQVTM and CDR2 as ANQGSEA. J lost 4 bases, V lost 4 bases, and 1 base had no gene match. This CDR3 is 15 amino acids long.